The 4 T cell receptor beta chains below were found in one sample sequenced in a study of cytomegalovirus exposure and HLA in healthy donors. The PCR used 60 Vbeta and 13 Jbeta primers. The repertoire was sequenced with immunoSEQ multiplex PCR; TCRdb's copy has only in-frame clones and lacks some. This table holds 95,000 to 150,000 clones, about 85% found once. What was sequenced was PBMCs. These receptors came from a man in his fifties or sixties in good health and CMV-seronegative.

CDR3 in DNA: TGTGCCAGCAGCGAGGGGACTAGCGGGTACCTCTCCTACGAGCAGTACTTC. Translation gives CASSEGTSGYLSYEQYF. The gene calls are TRBV2 and TRBJ2-7; 12 nucleotides match TRBD2. J gave up 0 bases and V 6 bases, and 9 bases lay outside the gene matches. The germline V gene has CDR1 SNHLY and CDR2 FYNNEI. The CDR3 spans 17 residues.

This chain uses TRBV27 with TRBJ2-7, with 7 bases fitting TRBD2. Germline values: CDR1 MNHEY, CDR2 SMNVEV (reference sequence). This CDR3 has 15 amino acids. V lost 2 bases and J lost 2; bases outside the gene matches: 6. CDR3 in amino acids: CASSLGRGKTYEQYF. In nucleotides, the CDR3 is TGTGCCAGCAGTTTAGGGCGGGGGAAAACCTACGAGCAGTACTTC.

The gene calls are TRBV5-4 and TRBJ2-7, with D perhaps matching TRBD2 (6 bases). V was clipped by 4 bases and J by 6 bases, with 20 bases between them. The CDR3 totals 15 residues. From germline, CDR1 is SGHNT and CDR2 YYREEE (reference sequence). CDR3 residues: CASSLPGRDGGEQYF. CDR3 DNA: TGTGCCAGCAGCCTCCCAGGGCGGGACGGGGGCGAGCAGTACTTC.

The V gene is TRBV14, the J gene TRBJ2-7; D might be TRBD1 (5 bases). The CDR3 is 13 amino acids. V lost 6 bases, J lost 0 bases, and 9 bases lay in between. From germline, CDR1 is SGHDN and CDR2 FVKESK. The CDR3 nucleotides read TGTGCCAGCAGACCGGACACCTCCTACGAGCAGTACTTC. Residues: CASRPDTSYEQYF.